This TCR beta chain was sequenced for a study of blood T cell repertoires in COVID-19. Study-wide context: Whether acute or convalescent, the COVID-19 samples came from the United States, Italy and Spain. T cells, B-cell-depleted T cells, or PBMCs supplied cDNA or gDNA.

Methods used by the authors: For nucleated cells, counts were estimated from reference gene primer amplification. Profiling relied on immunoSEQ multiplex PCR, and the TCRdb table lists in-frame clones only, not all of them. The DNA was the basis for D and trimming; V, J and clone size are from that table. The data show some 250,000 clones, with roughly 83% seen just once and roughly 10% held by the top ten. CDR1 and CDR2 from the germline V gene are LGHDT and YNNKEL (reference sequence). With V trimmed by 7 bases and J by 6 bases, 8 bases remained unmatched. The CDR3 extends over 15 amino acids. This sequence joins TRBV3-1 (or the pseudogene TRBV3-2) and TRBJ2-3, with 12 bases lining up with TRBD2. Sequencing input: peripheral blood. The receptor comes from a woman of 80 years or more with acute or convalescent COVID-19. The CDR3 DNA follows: TGTGCCAGCACCTCTGGACTAGCGGGGAGTGATACGCAGTATTTT. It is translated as CASTSGLAGSDTQYF.